This record concerns one T cell receptor beta chain sequence. A junction end diverges from the germline sequence, so it may reflect a read error. This specimen comes from a study of T cells in Graves' hyperthyroidism and ophthalmopathy. TCR beta CDR3 region amplification was performed from RNA transcripts. TCR CDR3 regions were first amplified by RT-PCR with HTBI primers. TCRdb called the multiplex PCR reads again in MiXCR, with one record for every CDR3 protein. The sample includes hundreds of thousands of distinct CDR3 sequences, 38% of them seen just once. CDR3 length: 10 amino acids. Germline lookup yields CDR1 SQVTM and CDR2 ANQGSEA.

The TCR sequence derives from a man between 18 and 29 years old with Graves' hyperthyroidism. This chain uses TRBV29-1 with TRBJ1-1; D gene uncertain. Sequenced input: blood. The CDR3 reads CSVTNTGAFF. DNA of the CDR3: TGCAGCGTAACGAACACTGGAGCTTTCTTT. The complete variable domain, with remaining parts taken from reference TRBV29-1 and TRBJ1-1, reads SAVISQKPSRDICQRGTSLTIQCQVDSQVTMMFWYRQQPGQSLTLIATANQGSEATYESGFVIDKFPISRPNLTFSTLTVSNMSPEDSSIYLCSVTNTGAFFGQGTRLTVV.